This record covers a single TCR beta chain. This entry is derived from a study of T cells after somatic rescue of genetic block. The CDR3 is 16 amino acids. CDR1 and CDR2 from the germline V gene are SGDLS and YYNGEE. Trimming stripped 0 bases from V and 3 bases from J, with 12 bases between. Assay: immunoSEQ multiplex PCR; the TCRdb copy retains only in-frame clones and omits some. The sample lists under 150,000 clones, around 90% occurring once. The chain links TRBV9 to TRBJ2-2; D is undetermined. Sequenced: peripheral blood mononuclear cells (PBMCs). The TCR comes from a woman younger than 30. The CDR3 here is CASSVGWAQDTGELFF. CDR3 nucleotides: TGTGCCAGCAGCGTAGGGTGGGCCCAGGACACCGGGGAGCTGTTTTTT.